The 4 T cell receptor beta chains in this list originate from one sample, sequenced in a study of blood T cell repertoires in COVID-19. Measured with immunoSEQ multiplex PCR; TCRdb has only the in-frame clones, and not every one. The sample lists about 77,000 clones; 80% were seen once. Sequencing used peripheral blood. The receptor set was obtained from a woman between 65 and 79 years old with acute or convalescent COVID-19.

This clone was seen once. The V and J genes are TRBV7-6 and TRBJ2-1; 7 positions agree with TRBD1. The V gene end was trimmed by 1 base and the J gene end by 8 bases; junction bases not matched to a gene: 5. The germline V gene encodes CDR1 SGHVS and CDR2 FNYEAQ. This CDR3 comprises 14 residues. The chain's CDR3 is CASSLGQGGYEQFF. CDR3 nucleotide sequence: TGTGCCAGCAGCTTAGGACAGGGCGGTTATGAGCAGTTCTTC. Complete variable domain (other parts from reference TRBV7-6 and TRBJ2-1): GAGVSQSPRYKVTKRGQDVALRCDPISGHVSLYWYRQALGQGPEFLTYFNYEAQQDKSGLPNDRFSAERPEGSISTLTIQRTEQRDSAMYRCASSLGQGGYEQFFGPGTRLTVL.

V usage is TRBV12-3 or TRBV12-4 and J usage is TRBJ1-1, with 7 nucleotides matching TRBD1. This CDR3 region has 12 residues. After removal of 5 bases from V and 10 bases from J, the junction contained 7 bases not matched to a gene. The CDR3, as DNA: TGTGCCAGCAGTCCGACAGGGATGGGAGCTTTCTTT. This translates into CASSPTGMGAFF.

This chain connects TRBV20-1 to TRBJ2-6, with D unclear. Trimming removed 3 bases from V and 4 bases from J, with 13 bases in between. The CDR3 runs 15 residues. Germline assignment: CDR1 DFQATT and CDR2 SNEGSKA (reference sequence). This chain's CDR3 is CSASSARAGANVLTF. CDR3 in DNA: TGCAGTGCTAGTTCTGCGCGCGCCGGGGCCAACGTCCTGACTTTC.

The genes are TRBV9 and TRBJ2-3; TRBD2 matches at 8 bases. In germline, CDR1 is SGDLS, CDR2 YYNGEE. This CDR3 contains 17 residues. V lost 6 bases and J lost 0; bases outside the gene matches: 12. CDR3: CASTLEGERGSTDTQYF. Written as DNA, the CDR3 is TGTGCCAGCACCCTAGAGGGGGAGCGGGGGAGCACAGATACGCAGTATTTT.